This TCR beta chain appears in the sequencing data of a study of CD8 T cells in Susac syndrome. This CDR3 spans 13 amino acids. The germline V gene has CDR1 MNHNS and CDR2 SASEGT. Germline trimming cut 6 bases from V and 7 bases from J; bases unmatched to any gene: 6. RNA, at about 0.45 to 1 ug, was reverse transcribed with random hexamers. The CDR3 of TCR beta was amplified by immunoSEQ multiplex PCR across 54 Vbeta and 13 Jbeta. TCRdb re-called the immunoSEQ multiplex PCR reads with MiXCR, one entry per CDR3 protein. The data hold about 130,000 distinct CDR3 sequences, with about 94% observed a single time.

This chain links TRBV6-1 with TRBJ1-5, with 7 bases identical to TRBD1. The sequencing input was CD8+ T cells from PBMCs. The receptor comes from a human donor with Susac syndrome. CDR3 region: CASSGQEEQPQHF. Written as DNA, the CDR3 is TGTGCCAGCAGCGGACAGGAGGAGCAGCCCCAGCATTTT.